The clone carrying this T cell receptor beta chain was observed at least ten times. Antigen: not known. Only in-frame clones appear in the TCRdb table, and some are missing; sequencing was by immunoSEQ multiplex PCR. The sample shows around 4,600 clones, approximately 25% of them seen only once. The data derive from a study of sequential checkpoint blockade in melanoma. Study details: Each arm's sequence ended with maintenance nivolumab. Fewer than 25 patients had tumor biopsies before treatment and at week 13.

CDR1 and CDR2 from the germline V gene are SGHNT and YENEEA. This CDR3 is built from 15 residues. The V end was cut by 1 base, the J end by 4 bases, with 13 bases between. Findings of the study overall: Tumor T-cell fraction and clonality correlated with PD-L1 and CD8+ counts.

As for treatment: randomized to nivolumab then ipilimumab (arm A) or the reverse (arm B). The TCR was taken from a human donor with melanoma. The V gene is TRBV11-3, the J gene TRBJ2-5; D is possibly TRBD2 (6 bases). The sample consisted of tumor tissue (inferred from file names), taken from a patient given nivolumab and ipilimumab in sequence. CDR3: CASSLVSGVGETQYF. The CDR3 coding sequence is TGTGCCAGCAGCTTAGTTTCGGGGGTTGGAGAGACCCAGTACTTC. Full variable domain (rest looked up from reference TRBV11-3 and TRBJ2-5): EAGVVQSPRYKIIEKKQPVAFWCNPISGHNTLYWYLQNLGQGPELLIRYENEEAVDDSQLPKDRFSAERLKGVDSTLKIQPAELGDSAVYLCASSLVSGVGETQYFGPGTRLLVL.